Presented here are 17 T cell receptor beta chains from one specimen sequenced in a study of neurological immune-mediated disorders. TCRdb recomputed calls from the 5' RACE reads with MiXCR, one row per CDR3 protein. The sample records some 48,000 distinct CDR3 sequences, under 13% being singletons. The source material was PBMCs. Receptor source: a middle-aged woman with HTLV-1-associated myelopathy (HAM/TSP).

This clonotype was picked up a small number of times. The chain has TRBV3-1 and TRBJ2-1; a weak D match, TRBD2 (6 bases). Germline CDR1 is LGHDT and CDR2 is YNNKEL (reference sequence). V was cut by 0 bases and J by 2 bases, with 11 bases left in between. The CDR3 length is 16 residues. CDR3 amino acids: CASSQDGGLTYNEQFF. CDR3 nucleotides: TGTGCCAGCAGCCAAGACGGGGGTCTGACCTACAATGAGCAGTTCTTC.

This clonotype was recorded many times. The V gene is TRBV6-2 or TRBV6-3, the J gene TRBJ1-5; TRBD1 is a possible D gene (5 bases). Germline CDR1 and CDR2: MNHEY and SVGEGT. Trimming pared 2 bases from V and 4 bases from J, leaving 9 bases between. The CDR3 length is 14 residues. The CDR3 nucleotides are TGTGCCAGCAGTTACCATGGGGGGAATCAGCCCCAGCATTTT. It specifies CASSYHGGNQPQHF.

This clonotype showed up many times. This sequence joins TRBV12-3 or TRBV12-4 and TRBJ2-7; D remains ambiguous. V dropped 4 bases and J dropped 0 bases, with 4 bases sitting between them. This CDR3 comprises 12 residues. The CDR3 sequence is CASSWDSYEQYF. CDR3 bases: TGTGCCAGCAGTTGGGACTCCTACGAGCAGTACTTC.

Ten or more counts support this clonotype. The rearrangement links TRBV19 to TRBJ2-5; no reliable D call. This CDR3 is built from 13 residues. Trimming removed 6 bases at V and 1 base at J, with 9 bases between. From germline, CDR1 is LNHDA and CDR2 SQIVND (reference sequence). The CDR3, as DNA: TGTGCCAGTAGCTCGGGCCGCCAAGAGACCCAGTACTTC. This encodes CASSSGRQETQYF.

This clonotype was found many times. The chain links TRBV12-3 or TRBV12-4 to TRBJ2-7; possibly TRBD1 for D (5 bases). Trimming took 3 bases from V and 6 from J, leaving 18 bases between them. The CDR3 covers 15 residues. The CDR3 sequence: CASSFSLGALAEQYF. The CDR3, as DNA: TGTGCCAGCAGTTTTTCTCTTGGGGCTTTGGCCGAGCAGTACTTC.

As concerns this clonotype: One base away lies a much larger clone, so this may be a sequencing read error. This sequence joins TRBV27 and TRBJ1-1, with D hard to call. V lost 8 bases and J lost 3, with 13 bases in between. CDR3 length: 13 amino acids. Germline CDR1 is MNHEY and CDR2 is SMNVEV (reference sequence). The CDR3, as DNA: TGTGCCAGCCAGACTCCCGGGTACACTGAAGCTTTCTTT. It yields the protein CASQTPGYTEAFF.

There are many counts of this clonotype. The V gene is TRBV5-6, the J gene TRBJ1-2, with D possibly TRBD1 on 5 matching bases. The CDR3 is 17 amino acids. V gave up 0 bases and J gave up 5 bases, with 20 bases separating them. Germline V lookup: CDR1 SGHDT, CDR2 YYEEEE. CDR3 sequence (DNA): TGTGCCAGCAGCTTGGGGTCTGGGGACCGAGCCCCGTATGGCTACACCTTC. Translation: CASSLGSGDRAPYGYTF.

This clonotype was counted many times. The chain has TRBV3-1 and TRBJ2-1; tentatively, D is TRBD2 (7 bases). V was shortened by 0 bases and J by 0 bases, with 18 bases between the two germline ends. The CDR3 length is 19 residues. The V gene's germline CDR1 is LGHDT and CDR2 YNNKEL (reference sequence). The CDR3 loop is CASSQEVAGAQSSYNEQFF. CDR3 coding DNA: TGTGCCAGCAGCCAAGAAGTGGCGGGGGCCCAAAGCTCCTACAATGAGCAGTTCTTC.

The sample holds many counts of this clonotype. The chain links TRBV15 to TRBJ2-2; a weak D match, TRBD1 (5 bases). Germline assignment: CDR1 LNHNV and CDR2 YYDKDF (reference sequence). The length of the CDR3 is 17 residues. Trimming cost V 3 bases and J 1 base, with 15 bases left between them. The CDR3 spells CATSSPFTQVNTGELFF. CDR3 bases: TGTGCCACCAGCAGCCCATTCACACAGGTGAACACCGGGGAGCTGTTTTTT.

This clonotype is medium-sized within its sample. The chain has TRBV7-2 and TRBJ1-1, with 9 bases that match TRBD1. V was pared by 3 bases and J by 5 bases, with 1 base of the junction left unmatched. Germline CDR1 and CDR2: SGHTA and FQGNSA. The CDR3 contains 13 residues. The CDR3 here is CASSLTGGTEAFF. The CDR3 nucleotides are TGTGCCAGCAGCTTGACAGGGGGAACTGAAGCTTTCTTT.

Many counts were recorded for this clonotype. The chain is built from TRBV24-1 and TRBJ2-1, with D possibly being TRBD1 or TRBD2 (6 bases each). This CDR3 has 16 amino acids. CDR1 and CDR2 from the germline V gene are KGHDR and SFDVKD. V was cut by 1 base and J by 4 bases, with 13 bases left in between. In nucleotides, the CDR3 is TGTGCCACCAGTGATTTTAGGGGGGACGGATACAATGAGCAGTTCTTC. It translates to CATSDFRGDGYNEQFF.

This clonotype showed up many times. This rearrangement joins TRBV5-1 to TRBJ2-5; TRBD1 matches at 8 bases. CDR1 and CDR2 from the germline V gene are SGHRS and YFSETQ. The CDR3 is made up of 18 amino acids. The ends lost 4 bases at V and 4 bases at J; junction bases unmatched: 18. CDR3 nucleotide sequence: TGCGCCAGCAGCGGAGGTCAGGGGGCATGGTCCGCGAGAGAGACCCAGTACTTC. This sequence encodes CASSGGQGAWSARETQYF.

The chain employs TRBV12-3 or TRBV12-4 and TRBJ2-1; TRBD2 agrees at 8 bases. The CDR3 spans 19 residues. V was clipped by 1 base and J by 4 bases; unmatched bases: 15. The CDR3 is CASSLGRLREVRQYNEQFF. The DNA for the CDR3 is TGTGCCAGCAGTTTAGGACGGTTGCGGGAGGTTCGGCAATACAATGAGCAGTTCTTC.

This clonotype was counted ten times or more. The chain links TRBV4-3 to TRBJ1-2; D uncertain. The CDR3 has 15 amino acids. Trimming shortened V by 0 bases and J by 4 bases, and 12 bases separated the two germline ends. Germline V gives CDR1 LGHNA, CDR2 YSLEER. CDR3 amino acids: CASSQDRVLLYGYTF. In DNA form, the CDR3 reads TGCGCCAGCAGCCAAGACCGGGTTCTACTCTATGGCTACACCTTC.

In this sample, this clonotype turned up many times. The chain carries TRBV12-5 and TRBJ1-1, with unresolved D. Germline lookup yields CDR1 LGHNT and CDR2 FRNRAP. The CDR3 sequence is 13 residues long. The ends were cut back, 3 bases at V and 3 bases at J, with 8 bases in the middle. The CDR3 sequence: CASGFWEDTEAFF. The CDR3 coding sequence is TGTGCTAGTGGTTTTTGGGAGGACACTGAAGCTTTCTTT.

This clonotype was recorded many times. V gene TRBV21-1 combines with J gene TRBJ1-4. TRBV21-1 is a pseudogene locus. The CDR3 is 18 residues long. The CDR3 loop reads CARSKGGRASDPNEKLFF. CDR3 nucleotides: TGTGCCAGGAGCAAGGGTGGGAGGGCAAGTGACCCGAATGAAAAACTGTTTTTT.

This clonotype was found many times. The gene calls are TRBV29-1 and TRBJ2-2, with 7 nucleotides matching TRBD1. V lost 8 bases and J lost 5; bases outside the gene matches: 5. Germline CDR1 SQVTM, CDR2 ANQGSEA. The CDR3 totals 12 residues. For the CDR3, the DNA is TGCAGCCCAGGGGACAGAACCGGGGAGCTGTTTTTT. Amino acid sequence: CSPGDRTGELFF.